This TCR beta chain was captured in a study of T cells after yellow fever vaccination. Overall study findings and caveats: Clones that expanded after primary vaccination mostly reappeared after the booster (roughly 96% CD4, approximately 89% CD8). FACS-sorted repertoires could harbor abundant contaminating bulk-population clonotypes.

This CDR3 contains 16 residues. Germline V CDR1 and CDR2: LGHNA, YNFKEQ. This clonotype has a single count. Its antigen is still unknown. The junction and the germline gene differ at one end; a read error may be behind it. UMIs and a universal primer site were added when TCR cDNA was made by 5'RACE template switching. TCRdb reanalysed the 5' RACE reads using MiXCR and keeps one entry per CDR3 protein. The sample has about 630,000 distinct CDR3 sequences, 10% to 15% seen once. This clonotype originated in a man aged 25 to 40 who received the YFV17D yellow fever vaccine. The V and J genes are TRBV4-2 and TRBJ1-5; 8 nucleotides agree with TRBD1. Source: PBMCs, taken on the day of the yellow fever booster vaccination. DNA for the CDR3: TGTGCCAGCAGCCAAGATCGCAGGGGGCCTAATCAGCCCAAGCATTTT. Its translation is CASSQDRRGPNQPKHF.